One sample yielded the 13 T cell receptor beta chains listed below, sequenced in a study of T cell repertoires in cytomegalovirus infection. TCRdb called the reads again in MiXCR, with one record for every CDR3 protein. The sample consists of fewer than 550,000 distinct CDR3 sequences, approximately 11% of them appearing once. Sequencing input: PBMCs. The source is a human donor in good health (CMV status not recorded). Some clones in this sample may be carry-over from other donors' samples.

This clonotype has ten or more counts. The CDR3 DNA sequence: TGCGCCAGCAGCTTGTCGGGCCACAACACCGGGGAGCTGTTTTTT. Protein: CASSLSGHNTGELFF. This chain connects TRBV5-1 to TRBJ2-2, with D unresolved. The CDR3 runs to 15 residues. Germline CDR1 and CDR2: SGHRS and YFSETQ. The germline V and J ends were trimmed by 1 base and 2 bases, with 9 bases remaining between them.

This clonotype was found many times. The chain carries TRBV6-1 and TRBJ2-1; maybe TRBD1 (6 bases). The CDR3 totals 12 residues. V shed 7 bases and J shed 9 bases, with 13 bases lying between them. Germline-derived CDR1 and CDR2 are MNHNS and SASEGT. This chain's CDR3 is CASKVGTTEQFF. CDR3 coding DNA: TGTGCCAGCAAGGTCGGGACAACTGAGCAGTTCTTC.

This clonotype has a count of ten or more. The chain employs TRBV7-2 and TRBJ2-3, with D possibly matching TRBD2 (6 bases). Germline CDR1 SGHTA, CDR2 FQGNSA. CDR3 length equals 13 residues. Trimming took 2 bases from V and 5 from J, leaving 8 bases between them. The CDR3 DNA reads as TGTGCCAGCAGCTTATTGGGAGGAGATACGCAGTATTTT. Protein: CASSLLGGDTQYF.

This clonotype occurred many times. This chain connects TRBV5-6 to TRBJ1-2, with a tentative D call TRBD1 (6 bases). V gave up 4 bases and J gave up 4 bases, with 14 bases separating them. The CDR3 has 14 residues. Germline CDR1 is SGHDT and CDR2 is YYEEEE. CDR3 DNA sequence: TGTGCCAGCAGCACCCTTGGACAGAGCTATGGCTACACCTTC. This codes for CASSTLGQSYGYTF.

V gene TRBV7-9 combines with J gene TRBJ1-1, with D maybe TRBD1 (5 bases). The CDR3 runs to 14 residues. With 3 bases removed from V and 7 bases from J, the gap between germline ends came to 15 bases. Looked up from germline, CDR1 is SEHNR and CDR2 is FQNEAQ (reference sequence). CDR3 coding DNA: TGTGCCAGCAGCTTCACGGGACGAACAGGTGAAGCTTTCTTT. It is translated as CASSFTGRTGEAFF.

This clonotype was seen only a few times. The CDR3 loop is CASSQEDSEETQYF. CDR3 in DNA: TGTGCCAGCAGCCAAGAGGATAGCGAAGAGACCCAGTACTTC. The genes are TRBV3-1 and TRBJ2-5; TRBD2 might be the D (5 bases). V shed 0 bases and J shed 3 bases, with 8 bases lying between them. Per the germline V gene, CDR1 is LGHDT and CDR2 is YNNKEL (reference sequence). CDR3 length equals 14 residues.

In its sample, this clonotype was seen many times. V gene TRBV7-9 combines with J gene TRBJ1-4; D is unresolved. The CDR3 has 13 residues. Germline lookup yields CDR1 SEHNR and CDR2 FQNEAQ (reference sequence). V lost 10 bases to trimming and J lost 3 bases, with 12 bases between them. The CDR3 sequence is CATRHGSNEKLFF. The CDR3 nucleotides read TGTGCCACCAGACACGGGTCTAATGAAAAACTGTTTTTT.

This clonotype was counted ten times or more. The rearrangement links TRBV20-1 to TRBJ1-5; D uncertain. Trimming pared 3 bases from V and 3 bases from J, leaving 18 bases between. The CDR3 is 16 residues long. CDR1 and CDR2 (germline): DFQATT, SNEGSKA (reference sequence). The DNA of the CDR3 is TGCAGTGCTAGTGGACGGACTGGATGGGACAATCAGCCCCAGCATTTT. Translated: CSASGRTGWDNQPQHF.

This clonotype was observed many times. V and J are TRBV11-2 and TRBJ2-1; D possibly corresponds to TRBD1 (5 bases). Germline V gives CDR1 SGHAT, CDR2 FQNNGV. V lost 0 bases to trimming and J lost 6 bases, with 12 bases between them. This CDR3 has 15 amino acids. CDR3 in DNA: TGTGCCAGCAGCTTAGACCGTAGAAGGGGCAATGAGCAGTTCTTC. Its translation is CASSLDRRRGNEQFF.

This clonotype was counted at least ten times. The chain employs TRBV7-2 and TRBJ1-1; D is unclear. Germline V lookup: CDR1 SGHTA, CDR2 FQGNSA. The V end was cut by 5 bases, the J end by 1 base, with 11 bases between. This CDR3 is built from 14 residues. CDR3 loop: CASSNRAENTEAFF. The CDR3 DNA reads as TGTGCCAGCAGCAACCGGGCTGAGAACACTGAAGCTTTCTTT. Variable domain in full (rest from reference TRBV7-2 and TRBJ1-1): GAGVSQSPSNKVTEKGKDVELRCDPISGHTALYWYRQSLGQGLEFLIYFQGNSAPDKSGLPSDRFSAERTGGSVSTLTIQRTQQEDSAVYLCASSNRAENTEAFFGQGTRLTVV.

V gene TRBV27 combines with J gene TRBJ1-1, with a weak D call TRBD1 (5 bases). The length of the CDR3 is 14 residues. V was pared by 0 bases and J by 4 bases, with 9 bases between. Germline V gene lookup returns CDR1 MNHEY and CDR2 SMNVEV (reference sequence). CDR3 protein: CASSLSWGSTEAFF. CDR3 nucleotides: TGTGCCAGCAGTTTATCGTGGGGGAGCACTGAAGCTTTCTTT.

The sample holds many counts of this clonotype. The chain links TRBV12-3 or TRBV12-4 to TRBJ2-5; no reliable D call. The CDR3 is 14 amino acids. The V gene lost 1 base and the J gene lost 3 bases, with 9 bases spanning the gap. CDR3 DNA: TGTGCCAGCAGTTTAGAAGGCTGGAAAGAGACCCAGTACTTC. It translates to CASSLEGWKETQYF.

At least ten counts were recorded for this clonotype. The V gene is TRBV12-3 or TRBV12-4, the J gene TRBJ2-5; D not certain. V was cut by 8 bases and J by 3 bases, with 13 bases left in between. The CDR3 consists of 13 residues. The CDR3 here is CASVVALEETQYF. The CDR3 nucleotides read TGTGCCAGCGTGGTTGCTTTGGAAGAGACCCAGTACTTC.